Described below is a single T cell receptor (beta chain) sequence and its context. The sample originates from a study of T cells in Graves' hyperthyroidism and ophthalmopathy. Background on the study: Staff took peripheral blood when the initial diagnosis was made, before any treatment began.

It was RNA transcripts that yielded the amplified TCR beta CDR3 regions. The primer set for the first-round RT-PCR of the TCR CDR3 was HTBI. TCRdb re-analysed the multiplex PCR reads in MiXCR, keeping a single row per CDR3 protein. Seen here are fewer than 550,000 distinct CDR3 sequences, around 22% observed once, and the top ten hold around 11%. The CDR3 is 15 amino acids. V shed 3 bases and J 5 bases; nucleotides not matched to a gene: 8. The specimen was blood. This chain connects TRBV12-3 or TRBV12-4 to TRBJ2-5; TRBD1 agrees at 8 bases. The TCR comes from a woman between 25 and 40 years old with Graves' ophthalmopathy. CDR3 DNA sequence: TGTGCCAGCAGTTTTCAAGGACAGGGATGGGAGACCCAGTACTTC. Its protein product is CASSFQGQGWETQYF.